The 18 T cell receptor beta chains given below trace back to one sample, sequenced in a study of response to subunit inactivated influenza vaccine. TCRdb re-called the RT-PCR reads through MiXCR, storing one row per CDR3 protein. This table holds under 950,000 distinct CDR3 sequences, 21% found once. The specimen was PBMCs from blood, collected 4 to 6 days after vaccination. Receptors were obtained from a middle-aged man who received an inactivated influenza vaccine.

This chain uses TRBV6-2 or TRBV6-3 with TRBJ2-3; 7 bases are shared with TRBD2. Germline CDR1 and CDR2: MNHEY and SVGEGT. CDR3 length equals 17 residues. Trimming at V came to 7 bases and at J to 1 base, leaving 14 bases not matched to a gene. The CDR3 bases are TGTGCCAGCATCCAACCCTATGCCCGGGGGGGCACAGATACGCAGTATTTT. It translates to CASIQPYARGGTDTQYF.

V usage is TRBV11-2 and J usage is TRBJ2-7, with 7 positions matching TRBD1. V was pared by 3 bases and J by 6 bases, with 11 bases of the junction left unmatched. From germline, CDR1 is SGHAT and CDR2 FQNNGV. This CDR3 comprises 15 residues. CDR3 loop: CASSLRTGWYFEQYF. DNA for the CDR3: TGTGCCAGCAGCTTGAGGACAGGATGGTACTTCGAGCAGTACTTC.

The J gene is TRBJ2-3, the V gene TRBV7-2; D ambiguous. Germline CDR1 and CDR2: SGHTA and FQGNSA. V lost 2 bases and J lost 1, with 10 bases in between. This CDR3 is built from 15 residues. This chain's CDR3 is CASSLSRPGTDTQYF. DNA for the CDR3: TGTGCCAGCAGCTTATCCCGGCCCGGCACAGATACGCAGTATTTT.

This clonotype was seen just once. The rearrangement joins TRBV20-1 to TRBJ1-3, with D uncertain. This CDR3 is 13 amino acids long. The V end was cut by 3 bases, the J end by 2 bases, with 8 bases between. Germline CDR1 and CDR2: DFQATT and SNEGSKA (reference sequence). The CDR3: CSASSRPGNTIYF. The CDR3 nucleotides read TGCAGTGCTAGTTCGAGACCTGGAAACACCATATATTTT.

This clonotype was counted a few times. The V call is TRBV10-1, the J call TRBJ2-3; D is possibly TRBD2 (5 bases). The CDR3 spans 16 residues. Germline CDR1 and CDR2: WNHNN and SYGVQD (reference sequence). Trimming shortened V by 5 bases and J by 4 bases, and 19 bases separated the two germline ends. Written as DNA, the CDR3 is TGCGCCAGCAGTTCACAAGGACGACGGGATTCAGATACGCAGTATTTT. Its protein is CASSSQGRRDSDTQYF.

This clonotype was detected ten times or more. This chain uses TRBV20-1 with TRBJ2-1; TRBD2 matches 9 bases. Germline V gives CDR1 DFQATT, CDR2 SNEGSKA (reference sequence). The J segment lost 10 bases and the V segment lost 6 bases, leaving 10 bases of the junction unmatched. The CDR3 sequence is 13 residues long. CDR3 DNA: TGCAGTGCCAGGGGACTAGCAGGTTACGAGCAGTTCTTC. It specifies CSARGLAGYEQFF.

The genes are TRBV5-5 and TRBJ2-1; TRBD1 is a possible D gene (6 bases). Trimming removed 4 bases from V and 5 bases from J, with 13 bases in between. Germline CDR1 is SGHKS and CDR2 is YYEKEE (reference sequence). The CDR3 is 14 amino acids. The CDR3 nucleotides read TGTGCCAGCAGCCACCCGGCAGGGGACAATGAGCAGTTCTTC. Protein sequence: CASSHPAGDNEQFF.

This clonotype was counted a few times. The chain has TRBV13 and TRBJ2-3, with TRBD2 matching 10 bases. The CDR3 is 22 amino acids. J was trimmed by 0 bases and V by 4 bases; bases with no gene match: 22. The V gene's germline CDR1 is PRHDT and CDR2 FYEKMQ (reference sequence). CDR3 coding DNA: TGTGCCAGCAGCTCCATGGCCTGGTCTAGCGGGAGTCGGGTCTATAGCACAGATACGCAGTATTTT. Amino acid sequence: CASSSMAWSSGSRVYSTDTQYF.

V gene TRBV7-3 combines with J gene TRBJ2-3; the match to TRBD2 covers 16 bases. CDR1 and CDR2 (germline): SGHTA, FQGTGA. The CDR3 is made up of 17 amino acids. V gave up 5 bases and J gave up 2 bases; unmatched junction bases: 4. DNA of the CDR3: TGTGCCAGCAGCCCGGGGACTAGCGGGAGGGCCACAGATACGCAGTATTTT. Translation: CASSPGTSGRATDTQYF.

This clonotype has just a few counts. The V and J genes are TRBV11-1 and TRBJ2-3; 12 nucleotides line up with TRBD2. Losses at the gene ends were 7 bases for V and 1 base for J; bases not matched to a gene: 15. The CDR3 extends over 19 amino acids. CDR1 SGHAT and CDR2 FQDESV come from the germline V gene (reference sequence). The CDR3 spells CASTPGGLAGGIRTDTQYF. The CDR3 DNA reads as TGTGCCAGCACCCCCGGAGGGCTAGCGGGGGGGATACGCACAGATACGCAGTATTTT.

CDR3 sequence: CASSPIVGGGGGFYEQYF. The CDR3 nucleotides are TGTGCCAGCTCACCAATTGTCGGAGGGGGCGGTGGCTTCTACGAGCAGTACTTC. V gene TRBV18 combines with J gene TRBJ2-7; D is possibly TRBD1 (7 bases). The CDR3 has 18 residues. Trimming left V 2 bases short and J 3 bases short, with 23 bases between. The germline CDR1 and CDR2 sequences are KGHSH and LQKENI.

V is TRBV7-8 and J is TRBJ2-7, with TRBD2 as a possible D gene (7 bases). V was shortened by 4 bases and J by 3 bases, with 13 bases between the two germline ends. Germline assignment: CDR1 SGHVS and CDR2 FQNEAQ. The CDR3 spans 14 residues. The CDR3: CASSSGGYNYEQYF. The CDR3 coding sequence is TGTGCCAGCAGCTCGGGGGGCTACAACTACGAGCAGTACTTC.

There are a few counts of this clonotype. This chain connects TRBV6-1 to TRBJ1-5, with D hard to call. Germline V lookup: CDR1 MNHNS, CDR2 SASEGT. V was trimmed by 6 bases and J by 6 bases, leaving 15 bases between them. The CDR3 runs 14 residues. CDR3 sequence: CASRSADSGQPQHF. In DNA, the CDR3 is TGTGCCAGCAGGAGTGCGGATTCGGGTCAGCCCCAGCATTTT.

In its sample, this clonotype was seen a few times. The rearrangement uses TRBV6-1 and TRBJ1-1; D uncertain. CDR1 is MNHNS, CDR2 SASEGT, per germline. V was trimmed by 8 bases and J by 2 bases, leaving 12 bases between them. The CDR3 spans 13 residues. The CDR3 DNA sequence: TGTGCCAGCTTTTGGACGCTCAACACTGAAGCTTTCTTT. This sequence encodes CASFWTLNTEAFF.

This clonotype came up a few times. The chain combines TRBV3-1 with TRBJ2-7, with a possible D match to TRBD1 (6 bases). Germline CDR1 is LGHDT and CDR2 is YNNKEL (reference sequence). With 5 bases removed from V and 2 bases from J, the gap between germline ends came to 13 bases. The CDR3 has 14 residues. In nucleotides, the CDR3 is TGTGCCAGCAGCTCCGGGACAAACCCCTACGAGCAGTACTTC. Translation: CASSSGTNPYEQYF.

This clonotype was counted between two and nine times. This chain joins TRBV5-1 and TRBJ2-6, with D unresolved. Trimming left V 1 base short and J 0 bases short, with 14 bases between. This CDR3 has 18 amino acids. Germline V gene sequence: CDR1 SGHRS, CDR2 YFSETQ. As DNA, the CDR3 is TGCGCCAGCAGCTTGAGTAACGGGTTCCACTCTGGGGCCAACGTCCTGACTTTC. Amino acid sequence: CASSLSNGFHSGANVLTF.

This clonotype was counted ten times or more. The chain recombines TRBV5-1 with TRBJ2-1; D remains ambiguous. Germline V gene lookup returns CDR1 SGHRS and CDR2 YFSETQ. Trimming pared 0 bases from V and 0 bases from J, leaving 7 bases between. The CDR3 runs 15 residues. CDR3 sequence reads: CASSLGSSSYNEQFF. CDR3 nucleotide sequence: TGCGCCAGCAGCTTGGGTTCGAGCTCCTACAATGAGCAGTTCTTC. The full variable domain, with the rest looked up from reference TRBV5-1 and TRBJ2-1, is KAGVTQTPRYLIKTRGQQVTLSCSPISGHRSVSWYQQTPGQGLQFLFEYFSETQRNKGNFPGRFSGRQFSNSRSEMNVSTLELGDSALYLCASSLGSSSYNEQFFGPGTRLTVL.

The gene calls are TRBV7-8 and TRBJ2-1, with D unclear. CDR1 is SGHVS, CDR2 FQNEAQ, per germline. The V end was cut by 5 bases, the J end by 4 bases, with 21 bases between. There are 17 residues in the CDR3. As DNA, the CDR3 is TGTGCCAGCAGCCCGGGTGGGATAGGGTCGTTATACAATGAGCAGTTCTTC. This gives the protein CASSPGGIGSLYNEQFF.